This passage covers 2 T cell receptor beta chains from one sample sequenced in a study of cytomegalovirus exposure and HLA in healthy donors. The PCR had 60 Vbeta and 13 Jbeta primers. The table came from immunoSEQ multiplex PCR; TCRdb's copy has only in-frame clones and leaves some out. The sample has around 130,000 clones; roughly 85% are singletons. The specimen was PBMCs. The receptors stem from a boy between 10 and 17 years old in good health and CMV-seronegative.

This clone was recorded only once. V is TRBV4-1 and J is TRBJ2-1; 7 nucleotides align to TRBD2. The CDR3 totals 17 residues. CDR1 and CDR2 (germline): MGHRA, YSYEKL. After removal of 4 bases from V and 7 bases from J, the junction contained 16 bases not matched to a gene. The CDR3 spells CASSLPSGAGEANEQFF. The CDR3 nucleotides read TGCGCCAGCAGCCTTCCCAGTGGGGCGGGAGAAGCTAATGAGCAGTTCTTC.

The chain recombines TRBV6-6 with TRBJ2-1; 7 nucleotides line up with TRBD1. Germline loops: CDR1 MNHNY, CDR2 SVGAGI (reference sequence). J gave up 9 bases and V 6 bases, and 17 bases lay outside the gene matches. The CDR3 length is 16 residues. CDR3 amino acids: CASSSPGTGDYSEQFF. The CDR3 region has the DNA TGTGCCAGCAGCTCTCCAGGTACAGGGGATTATAGTGAGCAGTTCTTC.